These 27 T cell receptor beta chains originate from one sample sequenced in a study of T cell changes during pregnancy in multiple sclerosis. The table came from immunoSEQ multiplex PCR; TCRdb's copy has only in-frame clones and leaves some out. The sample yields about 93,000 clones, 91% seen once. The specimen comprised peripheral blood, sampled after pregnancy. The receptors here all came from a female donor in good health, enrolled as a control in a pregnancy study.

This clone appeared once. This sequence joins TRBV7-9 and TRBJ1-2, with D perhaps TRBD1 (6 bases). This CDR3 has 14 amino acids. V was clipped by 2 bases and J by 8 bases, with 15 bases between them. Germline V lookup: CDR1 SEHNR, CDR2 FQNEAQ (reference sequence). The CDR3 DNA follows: TGTGCCAGCAGCTTAAGTGGGGGCGAGGGCGGCTACACCTTC. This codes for CASSLSGGEGGYTF.

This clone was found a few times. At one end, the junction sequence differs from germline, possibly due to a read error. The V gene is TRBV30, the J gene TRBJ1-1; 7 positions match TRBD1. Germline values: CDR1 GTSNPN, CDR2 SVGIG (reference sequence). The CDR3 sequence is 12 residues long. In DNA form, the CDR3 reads TGTGCCTGGAGTAAAAACAGGGGCGTGCTTCTCTTT. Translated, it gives CAWSKNRGVLLF.

CDR3 in amino acids: CSALPPDRVAFF. DNA for the CDR3: TGCAGCGCCCTCCCCCCAGACAGGGTGGCGTTCTTC. The rearrangement links TRBV29-1 to TRBJ2-1; 7 nucleotides line up with TRBD1. The V gene's germline CDR1 is SQVTM and CDR2 ANQGSEA. V trimming: 7 bases; J trimming: 15 bases; junction bases outside the gene matches: 15. The CDR3 has 12 residues.

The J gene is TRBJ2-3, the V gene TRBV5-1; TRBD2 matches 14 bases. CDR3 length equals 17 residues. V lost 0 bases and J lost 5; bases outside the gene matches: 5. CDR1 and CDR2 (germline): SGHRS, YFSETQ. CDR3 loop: CASSLGGTSGGQDTQYF. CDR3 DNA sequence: TGCGCCAGCAGCTTGGGGGGGACTAGCGGGGGTCAAGATACGCAGTATTTT.

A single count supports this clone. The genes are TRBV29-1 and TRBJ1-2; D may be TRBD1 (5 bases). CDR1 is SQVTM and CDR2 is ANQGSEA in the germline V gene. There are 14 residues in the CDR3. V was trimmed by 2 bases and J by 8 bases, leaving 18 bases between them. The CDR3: CSVEIPAGLSGYTF. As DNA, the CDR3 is TGCAGCGTTGAAATCCCCGCAGGGTTGTCAGGCTACACCTTC.

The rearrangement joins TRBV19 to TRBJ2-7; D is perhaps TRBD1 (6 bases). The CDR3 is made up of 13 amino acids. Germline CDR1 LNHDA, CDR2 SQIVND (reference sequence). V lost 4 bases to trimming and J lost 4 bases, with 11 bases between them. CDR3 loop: CASSRDKSYEQYF. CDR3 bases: TGTGCCAGTAGTAGGGACAAGAGTTACGAGCAGTACTTC. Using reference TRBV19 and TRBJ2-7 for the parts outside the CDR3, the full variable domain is DGGITQSPKYLFRKEGQNVTLSCEQNLNHDAMYWYRQDPGQGLRLIYYSQIVNDFQKGDIAEGYSVSREKKESFPLTVTSAQKNPTAFYLCASSRDKSYEQYFGPGTRLTVT.

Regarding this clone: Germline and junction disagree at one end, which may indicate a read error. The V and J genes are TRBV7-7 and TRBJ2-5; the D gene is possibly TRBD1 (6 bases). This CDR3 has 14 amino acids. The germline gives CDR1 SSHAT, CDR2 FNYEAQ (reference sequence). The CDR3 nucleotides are TGTGCTAGCAGCTCCAAAGGACAGCAAGAGACCCAGTACTTC. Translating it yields CASSSKGQQETQYF.

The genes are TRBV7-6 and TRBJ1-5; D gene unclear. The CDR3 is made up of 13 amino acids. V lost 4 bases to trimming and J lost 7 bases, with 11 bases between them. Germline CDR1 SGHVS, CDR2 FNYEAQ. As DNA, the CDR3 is TGTGCCAGCAGCTACGGAGTTGGGCAGCCCCAGCATTTT. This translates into CASSYGVGQPQHF. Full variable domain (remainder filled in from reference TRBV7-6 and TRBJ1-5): GAGVSQSPRYKVTKRGQDVALRCDPISGHVSLYWYRQALGQGPEFLTYFNYEAQQDKSGLPNDRFSAERPEGSISTLTIQRTEQRDSAMYRCASSYGVGQPQHFGDGTRLSIL.

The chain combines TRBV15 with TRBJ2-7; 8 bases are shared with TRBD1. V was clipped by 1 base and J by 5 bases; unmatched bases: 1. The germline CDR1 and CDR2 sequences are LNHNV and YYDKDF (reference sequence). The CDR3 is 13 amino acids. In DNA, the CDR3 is TGTGCCACCAGCAGAGGGGGACAGGACGAGCAGTACTTC. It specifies CATSRGGQDEQYF.

CDR3 sequence (DNA): TGTGCCAGCAGTCCTATTAGCGGGGTTGGCAGTTCACCCCTCCACTTT. Its protein product is CASSPISGVGSSPLHF. V is TRBV27 and J is TRBJ1-6, with D unclear. V was cut by 5 bases and J by 9 bases, with 20 bases left in between. Germline values: CDR1 MNHEY, CDR2 SMNVEV (reference sequence). This CDR3 is built from 16 residues.

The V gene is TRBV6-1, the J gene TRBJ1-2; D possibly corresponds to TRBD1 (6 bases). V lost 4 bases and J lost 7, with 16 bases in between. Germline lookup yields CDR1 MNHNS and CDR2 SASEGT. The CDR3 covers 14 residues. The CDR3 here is CASSATLQGTGYTF. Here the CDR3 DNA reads TGTGCCAGCAGTGCCACCTTACAGGGTACTGGCTACACCTTC.

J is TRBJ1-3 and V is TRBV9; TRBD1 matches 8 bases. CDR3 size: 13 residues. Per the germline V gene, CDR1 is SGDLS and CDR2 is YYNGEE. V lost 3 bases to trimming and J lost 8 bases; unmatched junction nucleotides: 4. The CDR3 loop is CASSGTGRYTIYF. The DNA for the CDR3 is TGTGCCAGCAGCGGGACAGGGAGGTACACCATATATTTT.

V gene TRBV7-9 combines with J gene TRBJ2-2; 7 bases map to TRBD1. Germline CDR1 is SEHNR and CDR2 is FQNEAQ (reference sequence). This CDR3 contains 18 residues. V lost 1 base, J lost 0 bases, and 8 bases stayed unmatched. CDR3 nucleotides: TGTGCCAGCAGCTTAGTCCCGAAGGGGACAGCGAACACCGGGGAGCTGTTTTTT. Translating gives CASSLVPKGTANTGELFF.

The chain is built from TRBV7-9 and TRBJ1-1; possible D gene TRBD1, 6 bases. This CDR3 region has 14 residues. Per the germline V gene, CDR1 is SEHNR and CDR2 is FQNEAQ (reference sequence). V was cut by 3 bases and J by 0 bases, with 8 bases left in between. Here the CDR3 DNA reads TGTGCCAGCAGCTTCGGACAGCTGAACACTGAAGCTTTCTTT. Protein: CASSFGQLNTEAFF.

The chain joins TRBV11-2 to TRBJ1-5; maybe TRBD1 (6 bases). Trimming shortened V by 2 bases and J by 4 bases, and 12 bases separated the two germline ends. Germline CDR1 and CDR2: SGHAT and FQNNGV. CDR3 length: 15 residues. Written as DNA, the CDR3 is TGTGCCAGCAGCTTAAGTGGGACATCGAATCAGCCCCAGCATTTT. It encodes CASSLSGTSNQPQHF.

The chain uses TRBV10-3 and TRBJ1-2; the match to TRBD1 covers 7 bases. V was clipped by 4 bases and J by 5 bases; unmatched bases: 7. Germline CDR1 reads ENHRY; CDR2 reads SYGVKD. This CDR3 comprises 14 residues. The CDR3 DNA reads TGTGCCATCAGTGCGCTGACAGGGATGTATGGCTACACCTTC. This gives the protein CAISALTGMYGYTF.

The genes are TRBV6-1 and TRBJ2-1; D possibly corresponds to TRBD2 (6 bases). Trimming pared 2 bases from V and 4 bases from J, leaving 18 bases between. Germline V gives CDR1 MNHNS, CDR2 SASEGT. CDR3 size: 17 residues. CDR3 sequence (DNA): TGTGCCAGCAGTGAACAACCCCGGAGGGAAGGGTACAATGAGCAGTTCTTC. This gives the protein CASSEQPRREGYNEQFF.

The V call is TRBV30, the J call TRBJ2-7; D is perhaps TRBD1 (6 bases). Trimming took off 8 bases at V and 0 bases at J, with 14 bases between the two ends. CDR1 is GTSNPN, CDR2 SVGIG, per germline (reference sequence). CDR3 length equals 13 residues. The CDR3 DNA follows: TGTGCCCTGTCGGCAGGGGACTCCTACGAGCAGTACTTC. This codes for CALSAGDSYEQYF. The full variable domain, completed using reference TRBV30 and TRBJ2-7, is SQTIHQWPATLVQPVGSPLSLECTVEGTSNPNLYWYRQAAGRGLQLLFYSVGIGQISSEVPQNLSASRPQDRQFILSSKKLLLSDSGFYLCALSAGDSYEQYFGPGTRLTVT.

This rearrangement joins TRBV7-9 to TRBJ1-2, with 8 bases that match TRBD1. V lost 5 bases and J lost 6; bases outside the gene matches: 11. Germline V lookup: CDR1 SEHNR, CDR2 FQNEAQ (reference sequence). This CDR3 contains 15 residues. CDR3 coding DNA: TGTGCCAGCAGCCGGGAGGACAGGGTGACGAATGGCTACACCTTC. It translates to CASSREDRVTNGYTF.

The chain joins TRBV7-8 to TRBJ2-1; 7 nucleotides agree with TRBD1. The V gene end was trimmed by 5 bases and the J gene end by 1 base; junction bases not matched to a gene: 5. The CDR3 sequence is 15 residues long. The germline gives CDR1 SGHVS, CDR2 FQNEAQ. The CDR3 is CASSPRDRSYNEQFF. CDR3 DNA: TGTGCCAGCAGCCCCCGGGACAGATCCTACAATGAGCAGTTCTTC.

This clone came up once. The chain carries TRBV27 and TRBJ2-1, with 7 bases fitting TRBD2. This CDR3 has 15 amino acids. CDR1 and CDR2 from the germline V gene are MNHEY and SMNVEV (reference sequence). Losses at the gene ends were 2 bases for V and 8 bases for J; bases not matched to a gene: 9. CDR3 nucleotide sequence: TGTGCCAGCAGTTTAGAGGGCGGGGGATTTTATGAGCAGTTCTTC. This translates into CASSLEGGGFYEQFF.

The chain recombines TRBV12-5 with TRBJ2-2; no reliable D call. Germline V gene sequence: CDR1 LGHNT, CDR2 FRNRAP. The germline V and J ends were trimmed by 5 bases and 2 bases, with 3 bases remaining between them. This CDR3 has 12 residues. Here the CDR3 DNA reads TGTGCTAGTGGTCTAAACACCGGGGAGCTGTTTTTT. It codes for CASGLNTGELFF.

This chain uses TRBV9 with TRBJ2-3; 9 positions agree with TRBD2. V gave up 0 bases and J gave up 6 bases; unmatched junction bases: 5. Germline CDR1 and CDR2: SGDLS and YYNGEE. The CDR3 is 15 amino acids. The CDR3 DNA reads TGTGCCAGCAGCGTAGGGGGCGGGGGGGCTGATACGCAGTATTTT. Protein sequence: CASSVGGGGADTQYF.

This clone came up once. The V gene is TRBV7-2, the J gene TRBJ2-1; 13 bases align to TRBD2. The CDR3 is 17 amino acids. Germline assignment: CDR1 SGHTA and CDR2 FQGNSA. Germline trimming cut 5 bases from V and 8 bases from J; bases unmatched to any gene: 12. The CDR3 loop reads CASSPPPGLAGWDEQFF. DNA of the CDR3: TGTGCCAGCAGCCCACCCCCGGGACTAGCGGGGTGGGATGAGCAGTTCTTC.

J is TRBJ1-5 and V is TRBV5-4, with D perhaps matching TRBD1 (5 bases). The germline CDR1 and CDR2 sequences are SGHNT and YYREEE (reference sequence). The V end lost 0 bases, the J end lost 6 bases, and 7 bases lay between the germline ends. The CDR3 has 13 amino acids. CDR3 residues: CASSLGGGQPQHF. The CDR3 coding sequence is TGTGCCAGCAGCTTGGGGGGCGGTCAGCCCCAGCATTTT.

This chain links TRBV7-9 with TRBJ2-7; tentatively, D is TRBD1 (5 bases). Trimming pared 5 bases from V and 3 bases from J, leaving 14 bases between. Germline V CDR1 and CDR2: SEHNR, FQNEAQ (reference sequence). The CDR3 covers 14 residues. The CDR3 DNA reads TGTGCCAGCAGCCTAATGGACAAAGACTACGAGCAGTACTTC. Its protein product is CASSLMDKDYEQYF.

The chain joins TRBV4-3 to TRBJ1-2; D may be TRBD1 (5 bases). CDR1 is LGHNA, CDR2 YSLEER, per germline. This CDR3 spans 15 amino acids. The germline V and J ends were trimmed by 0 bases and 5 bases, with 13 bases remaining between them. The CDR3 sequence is CASSQDRQGLYGYTF. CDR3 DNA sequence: TGCGCCAGCAGCCAAGATCGGCAGGGTCTATATGGCTACACCTTC.